The text below deals with one TCR beta chain. Trimming took 4 bases from V and 6 from J, leaving 9 bases between them. This CDR3 is 12 amino acids long. Germline CDR1 is SEHNR and CDR2 is FQNEAQ (reference sequence). The data belong to a study of graft-versus-host responses after intestinal transplantation. At the level of the study: Recipients were all induced with anti-thymocyte globulin, then given tacrolimus and steroids for around three years.

TCRdb's table, derived via immunoSEQ multiplex PCR, lists solely in-frame clones and lacks some. The sample consists of 8,500 to 10,000 clones, approximately 86% of them appearing once. Grafts had their tissue processed, releasing intraepithelial and lamina propria lymphocytes. This chain connects TRBV7-9 to TRBJ1-2; tentatively, D is TRBD1 (6 bases). The specimen comprised ileum tissue, sampled 700 to 850 days after intestinal transplantation. The source of this sequence is a human patient who received an intestinal transplant, so some T cells may come from the graft donor. The chain's CDR3 is CASSSYRDGYTF. The CDR3 DNA reads TGTGCCAGCAGCTCTTACAGGGATGGCTACACCTTC.